This TCR beta chain was observed in a study of shared clonotypes between healthy human individuals. Sequencing was performed with immunoSEQ multiplex PCR; in TCRdb, only in-frame clones are kept and a portion is missing. The repertoire holds about 1.1 million clones, with about four fifths as singletons. V shed 3 bases, J shed 2 bases, and the junction held 5 bases outside the gene matches. The length of the CDR3 is 16 residues. Germline V gives CDR1 KGHSH, CDR2 LQKENI. Those who donated were healthy HIV-negative adults, with no recent acute infections or vaccinations reported. The receptor was derived from a man between 18 and 35 years old in good health. Some clones in this sample may be carry-over from other donors' samples. The sample comprised memory CD4+ T cells from PBMCs. Subset indicated: CD45RA-negative fraction. J is TRBJ2-3 and V is TRBV18, with 10 nucleotides matching TRBD1. The CDR3 loop reads CASSPETGGVTDTQYF. CDR3 in DNA: TGTGCCAGCTCACCCGAGACAGGGGGCGTCACAGATACGCAGTATTTT.